Sequencing of this T cell receptor (beta chain) was carried out in a study of OX40 agonist ivuxolimab in advanced cancers. Overall study: Having had anti-PD-1, anti-PD-L1 or anti-CTLA-4 therapy before was allowed, and roughly 40% had some. Study-level results: Partial responders at 0.1-3.0 mg/kg showed near-lowest clonal expansion.

Germline V gene sequence: CDR1 SQVTM, CDR2 ANQGSEA. The CDR3 runs to 13 residues. The V end lost 3 bases, the J end lost 0 bases, and 9 bases lay between the germline ends. Turning to this clone: Its specificity is unknown.

Sequencing was performed with immunoSEQ multiplex PCR; in TCRdb, only in-frame clones are kept and a portion is missing. The table has 8,500 to 11,000 clones, 77% seen once; the top ten hold roughly 30%. This TCR was sampled from an adult with an advanced solid tumor such as melanoma, head and neck, liver or kidney cancer. The chain combines TRBV29-1 with TRBJ2-7, with D unresolved. The starting material was CD4+ or CD8+ T cells sorted from blood, obtained in a trial of the OX40 agonist ivuxolimab. DNA for the CDR3: TGCAGCGTTGACACGGACCGCTCCTACGAGCAGTACTTC. The encoded protein is CSVDTDRSYEQYF.